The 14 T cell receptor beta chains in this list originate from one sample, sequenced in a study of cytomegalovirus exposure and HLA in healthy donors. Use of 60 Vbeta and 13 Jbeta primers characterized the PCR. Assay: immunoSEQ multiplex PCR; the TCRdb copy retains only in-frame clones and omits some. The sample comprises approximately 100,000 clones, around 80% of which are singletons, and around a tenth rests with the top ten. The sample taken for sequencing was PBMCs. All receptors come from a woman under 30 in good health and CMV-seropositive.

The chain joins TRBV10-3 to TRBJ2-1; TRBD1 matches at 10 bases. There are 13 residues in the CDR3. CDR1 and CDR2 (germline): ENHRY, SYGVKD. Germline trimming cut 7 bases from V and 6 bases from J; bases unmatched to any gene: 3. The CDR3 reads CAITRQGANEQFF. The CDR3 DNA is TGTGCCATCACCAGACAGGGGGCCAATGAGCAGTTCTTC.

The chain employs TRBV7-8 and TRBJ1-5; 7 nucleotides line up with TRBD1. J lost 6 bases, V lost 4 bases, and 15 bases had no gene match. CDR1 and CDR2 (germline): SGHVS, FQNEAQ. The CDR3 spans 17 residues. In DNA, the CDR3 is TGTGCCAGCAGCTCTAGGTGGGACAGCGCAACGGGTCAGCCCCAGCATTTT. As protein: CASSSRWDSATGQPQHF. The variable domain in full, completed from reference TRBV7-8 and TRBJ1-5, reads GAGVSQSPRYKVAKRGQDVALRCDPISGHVSLFWYQQALGQGPEFLTYFQNEAQLDKSGLPSDRFFAERPEGSVSTLKIQRTQQEDSAVYLCASSSRWDSATGQPQHFGDGTRLSIL.

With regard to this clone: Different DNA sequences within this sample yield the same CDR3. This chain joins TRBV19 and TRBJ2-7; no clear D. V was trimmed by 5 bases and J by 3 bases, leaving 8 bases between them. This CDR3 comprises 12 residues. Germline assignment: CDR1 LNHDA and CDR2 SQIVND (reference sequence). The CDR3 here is CASSSPSYEQYF. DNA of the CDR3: TGTGCCAGTAGTTCCCCGAGCTACGAGCAGTACTTC.

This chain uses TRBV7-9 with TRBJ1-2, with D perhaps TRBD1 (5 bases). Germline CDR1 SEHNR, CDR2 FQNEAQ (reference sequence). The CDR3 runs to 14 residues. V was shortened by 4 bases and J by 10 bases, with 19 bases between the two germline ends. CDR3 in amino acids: CASSSRGGDNDYTF. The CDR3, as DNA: TGTGCCAGCAGCTCGAGGGGAGGGGATAACGACTACACCTTC. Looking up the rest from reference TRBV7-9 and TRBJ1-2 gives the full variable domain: DTGVSQNPRHKITKRGQNVTFRCDPISEHNRLYWYRQTLGQGPEFLTYFQNEAQLEKSRLLSDRFSAERPKGSFSTLEIQRTEQGDSAMYLCASSSRGGDNDYTFGSGTRLTVV.

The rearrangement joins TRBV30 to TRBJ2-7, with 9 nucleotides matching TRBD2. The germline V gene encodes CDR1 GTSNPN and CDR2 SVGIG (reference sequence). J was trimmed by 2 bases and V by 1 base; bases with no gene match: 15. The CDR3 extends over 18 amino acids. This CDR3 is CAWSGPGIAGVLPYEQYF. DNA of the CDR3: TGTGCCTGGAGTGGCCCGGGGATAGCGGGAGTTCTCCCCTACGAGCAGTACTTC.

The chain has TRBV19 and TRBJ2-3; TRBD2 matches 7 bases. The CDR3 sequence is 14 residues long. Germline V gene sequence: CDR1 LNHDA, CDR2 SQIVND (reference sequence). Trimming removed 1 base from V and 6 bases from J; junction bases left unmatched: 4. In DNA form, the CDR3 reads TGTGCCAGTAGTATAGGACTAGCAGCCGATACGCAGTATTTT. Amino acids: CASSIGLAADTQYF.

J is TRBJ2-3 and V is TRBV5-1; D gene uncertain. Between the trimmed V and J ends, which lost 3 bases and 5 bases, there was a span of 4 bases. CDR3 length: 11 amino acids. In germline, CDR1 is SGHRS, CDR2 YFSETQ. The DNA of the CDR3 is TGCGCCAGCAGCTCCGTAGATACGCAGTATTTT. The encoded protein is CASSSVDTQYF.

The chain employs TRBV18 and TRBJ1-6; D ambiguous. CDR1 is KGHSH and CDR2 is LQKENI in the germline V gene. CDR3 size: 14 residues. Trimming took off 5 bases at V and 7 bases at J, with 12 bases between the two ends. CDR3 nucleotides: TGTGCCAGCTCATCTGATTACGGGAATTCACCCCTCCACTTT. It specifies CASSSDYGNSPLHF. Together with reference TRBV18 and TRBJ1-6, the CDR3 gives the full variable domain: NAGVMQNPRHLVRRRGQEARLRCSPMKGHSHVYWYRQLPEEGLKFMVYLQKENIIDESGMPKERFSAEFPKEGPSILRIQQVVRGDSAAYFCASSSDYGNSPLHFGNGTRLTVT.

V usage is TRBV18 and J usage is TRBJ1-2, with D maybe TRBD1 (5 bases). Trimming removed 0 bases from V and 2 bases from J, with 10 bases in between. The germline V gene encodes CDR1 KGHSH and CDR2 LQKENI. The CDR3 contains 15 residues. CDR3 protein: CASSPPGQMNYGYTF. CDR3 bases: TGTGCCAGCTCACCACCAGGACAAATGAACTATGGCTACACCTTC.

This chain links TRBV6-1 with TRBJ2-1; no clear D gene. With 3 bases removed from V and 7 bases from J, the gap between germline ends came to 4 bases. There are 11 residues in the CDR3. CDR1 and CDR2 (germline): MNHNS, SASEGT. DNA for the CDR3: TGTGCCAGCAGTGATTTAAATGAGCAGTTCTTC. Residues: CASSDLNEQFF.

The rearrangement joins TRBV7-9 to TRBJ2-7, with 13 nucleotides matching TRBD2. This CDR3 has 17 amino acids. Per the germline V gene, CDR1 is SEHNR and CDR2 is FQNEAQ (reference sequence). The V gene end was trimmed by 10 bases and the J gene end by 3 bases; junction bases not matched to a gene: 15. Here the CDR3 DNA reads TGTGCCACCCAGTCCGGGACTAGCGGGACGGCGAGCTACGAGCAGTACTTC. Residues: CATQSGTSGTASYEQYF.

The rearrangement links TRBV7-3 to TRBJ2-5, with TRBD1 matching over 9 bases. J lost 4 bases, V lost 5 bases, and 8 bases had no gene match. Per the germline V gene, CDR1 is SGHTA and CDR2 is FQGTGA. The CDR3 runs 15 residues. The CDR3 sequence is CASSPQATGGETQYF. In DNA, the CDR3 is TGTGCCAGCAGCCCACAAGCGACAGGGGGAGAGACCCAGTACTTC.

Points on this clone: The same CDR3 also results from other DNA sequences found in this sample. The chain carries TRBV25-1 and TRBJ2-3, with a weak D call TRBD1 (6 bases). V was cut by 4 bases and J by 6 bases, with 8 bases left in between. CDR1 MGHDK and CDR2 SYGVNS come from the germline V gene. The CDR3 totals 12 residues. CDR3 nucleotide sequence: TGTGCCAGCAGTGCCAGGGGTGATACGCAGTATTTT. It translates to CASSARGDTQYF.

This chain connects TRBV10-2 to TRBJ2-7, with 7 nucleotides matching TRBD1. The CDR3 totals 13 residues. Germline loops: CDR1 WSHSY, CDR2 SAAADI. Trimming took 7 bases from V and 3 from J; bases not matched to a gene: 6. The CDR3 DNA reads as TGCGCCAGCACCCGGGACAGCAACTACGAGCAGTACTTC. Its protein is CASTRDSNYEQYF.